This TCR beta chain stems from a study of blood T cell repertoires in COVID-19. As for the study in general: In each case, the material was cDNA or gDNA derived from T cells, B-cell-depleted T cells, or PBMCs.

Clinical histories supplied by participants themselves formed the basis of cohort assignment. V lost 7 bases, J lost 1 base, and 4 bases stayed unmatched. Germline CDR1 reads SGDLS; CDR2 reads YYNGEE. This CDR3 is 16 amino acids long. Original handling: The assay estimated nucleated cells by amplifying reference gene primers. Assay: immunoSEQ multiplex PCR; the TCRdb copy retains only in-frame clones and omits some. V, J and clone size were drawn from that table, and D and trimming were deduced from the DNA. The sample lists a few hundred thousand clones; around 90% were seen once. Sequencing input: PBMCs or T cells enriched from blood (not recorded which). This receptor was obtained from a woman aged 50 to 60 with acute COVID-19. The chain combines TRBV9 with TRBJ2-2, with 13 positions matching TRBD2. CDR3 sequence: CASRGLAGENTGELFF. CDR3 bases: TGTGCCAGCCGAGGACTAGCGGGGGAGAACACCGGGGAGCTGTTTTTT.